This entry is about one T cell receptor (beta chain). This entry is derived from a study of blood T cell repertoires in COVID-19. Looking at the study overall: From the United States, Italy and Spain came samples of acute and convalescent COVID-19. In each case, the material was cDNA or gDNA derived from T cells, B-cell-depleted T cells, or PBMCs.

Trimming cost V 0 bases and J 4 bases, with 12 bases left between them. The CDR3 extends over 16 amino acids. Germline V CDR1 and CDR2: LGHNA, YSLEER. Patients of the Seattle cohort, enrolled during active infection, were followed longitudinally. Per the original data handling: For nucleated cells, counts were estimated from reference gene primer amplification. Using immunoSEQ multiplex PCR, the repertoire was profiled, and TCRdb retains in-frame clones only, with some absent. V and J calls and clone size are given by that table; D and trimming were obtained from the DNA. Of 300,000 to 350,000 clones detected, around 90% appear once; the ten largest clones hold under 1.1%.

The TCR was taken from a woman aged 40 to 55 with COVID-19, enrolled during active disease. The chain has TRBV4-3 and TRBJ2-2; D is unclear. The sample was peripheral blood. The CDR3 reads CASSQERIGVTGELFF. Here the CDR3 DNA reads TGCGCCAGCAGCCAAGAAAGAATAGGAGTCACCGGGGAGCTGTTTTTT.